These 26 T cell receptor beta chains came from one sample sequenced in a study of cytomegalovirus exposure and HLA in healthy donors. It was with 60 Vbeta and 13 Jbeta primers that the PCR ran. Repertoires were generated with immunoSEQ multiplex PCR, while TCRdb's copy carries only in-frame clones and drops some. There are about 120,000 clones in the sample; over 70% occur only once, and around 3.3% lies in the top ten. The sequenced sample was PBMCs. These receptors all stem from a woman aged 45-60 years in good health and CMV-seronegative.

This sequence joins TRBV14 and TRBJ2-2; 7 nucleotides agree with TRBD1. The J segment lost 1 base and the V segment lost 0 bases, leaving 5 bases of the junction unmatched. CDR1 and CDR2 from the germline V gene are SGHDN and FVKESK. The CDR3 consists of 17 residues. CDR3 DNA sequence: TGTGCCAGCAGCCAAGATCCAGGGGGACAGAACACCGGGGAGCTGTTTTTT. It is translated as CASSQDPGGQNTGELFF.

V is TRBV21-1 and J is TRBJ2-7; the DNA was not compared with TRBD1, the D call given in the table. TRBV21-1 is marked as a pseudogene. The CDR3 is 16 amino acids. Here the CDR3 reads CASSKKDRAKAHEQYF. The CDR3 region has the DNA TGTGCCAGCAGCAAAAAGGACAGGGCCAAGGCCCACGAGCAGTACTTC.

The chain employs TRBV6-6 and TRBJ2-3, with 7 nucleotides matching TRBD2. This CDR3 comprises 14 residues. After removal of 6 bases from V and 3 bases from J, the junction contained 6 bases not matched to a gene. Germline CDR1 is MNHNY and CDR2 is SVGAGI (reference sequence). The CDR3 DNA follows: TGTGCCAGCAGGGGCAGGGAGGGGACAGATACGCAGTATTTT. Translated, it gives CASRGREGTDTQYF.

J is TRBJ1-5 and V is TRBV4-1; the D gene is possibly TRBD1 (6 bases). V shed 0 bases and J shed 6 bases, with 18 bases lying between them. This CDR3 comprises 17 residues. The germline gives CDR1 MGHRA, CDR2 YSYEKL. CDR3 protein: CASSQDGGAGIFQPQHF. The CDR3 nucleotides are TGCGCCAGCAGCCAAGATGGGGGGGCGGGGATATTTCAGCCCCAGCATTTT.

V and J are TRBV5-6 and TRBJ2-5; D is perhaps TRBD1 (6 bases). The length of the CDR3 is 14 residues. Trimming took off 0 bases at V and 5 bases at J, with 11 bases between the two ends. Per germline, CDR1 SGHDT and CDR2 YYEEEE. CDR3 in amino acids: CASSLALGAETQYF. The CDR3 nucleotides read TGTGCCAGCAGCTTGGCTCTGGGGGCGGAGACCCAGTACTTC.

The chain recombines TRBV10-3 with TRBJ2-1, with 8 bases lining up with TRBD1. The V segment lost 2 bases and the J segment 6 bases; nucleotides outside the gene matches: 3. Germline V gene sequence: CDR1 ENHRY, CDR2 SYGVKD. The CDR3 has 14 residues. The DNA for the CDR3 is TGTGCCATCAGTGAGGCAGGGGGCCTCAATGAGCAGTTCTTC. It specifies CAISEAGGLNEQFF.

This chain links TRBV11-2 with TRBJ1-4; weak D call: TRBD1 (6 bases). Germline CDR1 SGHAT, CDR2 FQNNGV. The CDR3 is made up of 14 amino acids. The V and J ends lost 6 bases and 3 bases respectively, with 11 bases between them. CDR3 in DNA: TGTGCCAGCAGGATACAGGGTTCTAATGAAAAACTGTTTTTT. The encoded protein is CASRIQGSNEKLFF.

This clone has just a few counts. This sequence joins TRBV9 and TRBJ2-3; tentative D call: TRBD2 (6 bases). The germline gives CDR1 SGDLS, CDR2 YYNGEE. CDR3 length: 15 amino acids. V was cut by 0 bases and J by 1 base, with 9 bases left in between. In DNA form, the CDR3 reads TGTGCCAGCAGCGTAGGCTCTAGCGGCACAGATACGCAGTATTTT. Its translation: CASSVGSSGTDTQYF.

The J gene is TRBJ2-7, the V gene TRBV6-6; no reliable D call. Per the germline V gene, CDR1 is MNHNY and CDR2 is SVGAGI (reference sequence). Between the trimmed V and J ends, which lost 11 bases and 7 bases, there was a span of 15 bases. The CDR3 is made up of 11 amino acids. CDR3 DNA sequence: TGTGCCGCTAAGTTGAGTCGAGAGCAGTACTTC. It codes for CAAKLSREQYF.

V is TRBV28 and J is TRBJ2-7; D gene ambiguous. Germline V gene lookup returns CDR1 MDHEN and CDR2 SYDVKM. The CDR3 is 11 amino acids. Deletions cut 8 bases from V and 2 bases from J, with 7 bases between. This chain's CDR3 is CASQTPYEQYF. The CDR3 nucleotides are TGTGCCAGCCAAACTCCCTACGAGCAGTACTTC.

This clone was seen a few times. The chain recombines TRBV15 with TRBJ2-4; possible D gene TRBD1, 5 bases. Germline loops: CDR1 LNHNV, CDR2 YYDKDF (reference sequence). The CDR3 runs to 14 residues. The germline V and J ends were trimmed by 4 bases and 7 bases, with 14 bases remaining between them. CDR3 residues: CATSNRGLDNIQYF. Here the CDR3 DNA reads TGTGCCACCAGCAATAGGGGCCTTGATAACATTCAGTACTTC.

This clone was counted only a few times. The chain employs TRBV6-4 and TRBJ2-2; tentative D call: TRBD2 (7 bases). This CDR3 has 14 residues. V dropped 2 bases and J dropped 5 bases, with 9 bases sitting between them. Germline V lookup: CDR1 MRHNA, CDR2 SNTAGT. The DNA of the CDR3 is TGTGCCAGCAGTGACGAGGGGGGGACCGGGGAGCTGTTTTTT. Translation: CASSDEGGTGELFF.

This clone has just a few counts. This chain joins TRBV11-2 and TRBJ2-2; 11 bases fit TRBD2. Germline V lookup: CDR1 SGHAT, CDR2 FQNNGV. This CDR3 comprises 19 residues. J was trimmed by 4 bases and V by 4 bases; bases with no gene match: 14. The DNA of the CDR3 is TGTGCCAGCAGCTCCAGCATCTTTAGCGGGAGGGCCTTCACCGGGGAGCTGTTTTTT. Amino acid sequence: CASSSSIFSGRAFTGELFF.

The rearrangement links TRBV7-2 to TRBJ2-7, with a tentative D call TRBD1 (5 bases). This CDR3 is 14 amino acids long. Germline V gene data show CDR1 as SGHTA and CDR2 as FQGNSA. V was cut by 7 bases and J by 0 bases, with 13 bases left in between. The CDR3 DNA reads TGTGCCAGCAACTTTTTGGGGCCCTCCTACGAGCAGTACTTC. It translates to CASNFLGPSYEQYF.

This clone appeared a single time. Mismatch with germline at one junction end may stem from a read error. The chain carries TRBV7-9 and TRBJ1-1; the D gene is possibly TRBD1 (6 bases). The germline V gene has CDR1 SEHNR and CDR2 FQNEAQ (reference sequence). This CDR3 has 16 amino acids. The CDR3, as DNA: TGTTCCAGCAGCTTAGGAGGGGGACCCGTCGGAATTGAAGCTTTCTTT. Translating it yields CSSSLGGGPVGIEAFF. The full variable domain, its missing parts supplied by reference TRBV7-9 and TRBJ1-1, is DTGVSQNPRHKITKRGQNVTFRCDPISEHNRLYWYRQTLGQGPEFLTYFQNEAQLEKSRLLSDRFSAERPKGSFSTLEIQRTEQGDSAMYLCSSSLGGGPVGIEAFFGQGTRLTVV.

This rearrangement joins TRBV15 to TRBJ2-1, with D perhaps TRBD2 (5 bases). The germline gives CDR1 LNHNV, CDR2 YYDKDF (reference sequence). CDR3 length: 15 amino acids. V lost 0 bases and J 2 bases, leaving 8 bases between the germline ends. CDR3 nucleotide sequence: TGTGCCACCAGCAGAGATCTAGCAGCCTACAATGAGCAGTTCTTC. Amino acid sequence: CATSRDLAAYNEQFF.

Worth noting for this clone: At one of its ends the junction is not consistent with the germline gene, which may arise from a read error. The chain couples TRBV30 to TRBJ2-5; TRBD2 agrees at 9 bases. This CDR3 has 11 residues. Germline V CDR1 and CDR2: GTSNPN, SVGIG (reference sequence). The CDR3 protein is CAWESVGLANF. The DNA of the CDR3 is TGTGCCTGGGAGAGCGTGGGACTAGCCAACTTC.

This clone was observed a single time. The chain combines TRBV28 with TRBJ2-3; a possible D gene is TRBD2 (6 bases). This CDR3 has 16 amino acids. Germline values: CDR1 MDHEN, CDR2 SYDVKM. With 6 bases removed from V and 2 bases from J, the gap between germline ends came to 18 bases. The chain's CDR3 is CASRMLAPAATDTQYF. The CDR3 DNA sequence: TGTGCCAGCAGGATGCTAGCGCCCGCAGCCACAGATACGCAGTATTTT. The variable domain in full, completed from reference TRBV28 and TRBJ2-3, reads DVKVTQSSRYLVKRTGEKVFLECVQDMDHENMFWYRQDPGLGLRLIYFSYDVKMKEKGDIPEGYSVSREKKERFSLILESASTNQTSMYLCASRMLAPAATDTQYFGPGTRLTVL.

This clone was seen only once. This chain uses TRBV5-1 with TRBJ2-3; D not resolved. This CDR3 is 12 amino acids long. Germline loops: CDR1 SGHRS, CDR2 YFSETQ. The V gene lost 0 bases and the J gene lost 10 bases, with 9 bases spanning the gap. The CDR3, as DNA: TGCGCCAGCAGCTTGGGTCTCAGTGCGCAGTATTTT. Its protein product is CASSLGLSAQYF.

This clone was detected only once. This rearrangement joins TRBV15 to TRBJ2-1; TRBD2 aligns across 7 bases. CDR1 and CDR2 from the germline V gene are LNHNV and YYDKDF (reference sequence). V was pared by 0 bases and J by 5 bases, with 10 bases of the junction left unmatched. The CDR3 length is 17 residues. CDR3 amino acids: CATSRDLVGGANNEQFF. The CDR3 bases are TGTGCCACCAGCAGAGATTTGGTGGGAGGGGCGAACAATGAGCAGTTCTTC.

The CDR3 loop is CASSKGTRMNTEAFF. CDR3 coding DNA: TGTGCCAGCAGCAAAGGTACACGCATGAACACTGAAGCTTTCTTT. The V call is TRBV21-1, the J call TRBJ1-1; the table's D call TRBD1 went unverified against the DNA. TRBV21-1 is shown as a pseudogene. The CDR3 contains 15 residues.

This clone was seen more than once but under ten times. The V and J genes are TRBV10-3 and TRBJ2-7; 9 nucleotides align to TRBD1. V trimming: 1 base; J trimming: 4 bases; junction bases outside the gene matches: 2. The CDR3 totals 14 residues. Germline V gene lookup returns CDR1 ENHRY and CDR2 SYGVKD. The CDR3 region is CAISEYGTGYEQYF. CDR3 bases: TGTGCCATCAGTGAGTACGGGACAGGGTACGAGCAGTACTTC.

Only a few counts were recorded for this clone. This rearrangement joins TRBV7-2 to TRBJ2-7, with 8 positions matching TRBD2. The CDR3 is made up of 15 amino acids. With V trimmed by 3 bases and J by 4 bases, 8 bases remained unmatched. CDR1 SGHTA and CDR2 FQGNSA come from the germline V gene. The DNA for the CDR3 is TGTGCCAGCAGCTTTAACGGGAGGGCCTCTTACGAGCAGTACTTC. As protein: CASSFNGRASYEQYF.

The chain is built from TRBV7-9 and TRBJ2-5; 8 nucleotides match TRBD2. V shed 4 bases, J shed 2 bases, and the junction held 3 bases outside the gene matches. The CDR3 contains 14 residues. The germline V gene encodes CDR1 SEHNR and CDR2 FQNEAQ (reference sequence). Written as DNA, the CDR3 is TGTGCCAGCAGCTCGACTAGCGAACAAGAGACCCAGTACTTC. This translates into CASSSTSEQETQYF.

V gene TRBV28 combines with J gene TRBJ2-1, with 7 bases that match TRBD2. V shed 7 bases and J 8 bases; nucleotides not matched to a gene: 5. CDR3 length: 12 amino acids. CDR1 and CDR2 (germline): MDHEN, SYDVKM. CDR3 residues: CASKLREDEQFF. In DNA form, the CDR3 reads TGTGCCAGCAAGCTTCGGGAGGATGAGCAGTTCTTC.

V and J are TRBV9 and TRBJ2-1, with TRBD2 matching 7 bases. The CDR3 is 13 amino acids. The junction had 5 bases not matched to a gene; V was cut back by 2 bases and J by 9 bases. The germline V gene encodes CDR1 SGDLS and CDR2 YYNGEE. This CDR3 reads CASSVGLVGEQFF. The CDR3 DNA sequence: TGTGCCAGCAGCGTCGGACTAGTTGGTGAGCAGTTCTTC. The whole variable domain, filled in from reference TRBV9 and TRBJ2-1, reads DSGVTQTPKHLITATGQRVTLRCSPRSGDLSVYWYQQSLDQGLQFLIQYYNGEERAKGNILERFSAQQFPDLHSELNLSSLELGDSALYFCASSVGLVGEQFFGPGTRLTVL.